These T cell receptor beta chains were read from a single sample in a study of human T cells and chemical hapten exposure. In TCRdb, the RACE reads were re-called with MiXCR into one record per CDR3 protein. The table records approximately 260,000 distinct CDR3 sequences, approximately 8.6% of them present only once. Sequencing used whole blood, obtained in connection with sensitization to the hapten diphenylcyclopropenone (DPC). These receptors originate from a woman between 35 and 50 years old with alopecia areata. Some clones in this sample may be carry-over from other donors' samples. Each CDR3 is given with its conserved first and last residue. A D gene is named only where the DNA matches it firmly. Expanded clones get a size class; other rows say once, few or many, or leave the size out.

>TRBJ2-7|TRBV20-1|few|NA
CSARRLGYEQYF
TGCAGTGCTAGGAGGCTAGGGTACGAGCAGTACTTC
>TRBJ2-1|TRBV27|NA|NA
CASTGTLTYNEQFF
TGTGCCAGCACCGGGACCCTTACCTACAATGAGCAGTTCTTC
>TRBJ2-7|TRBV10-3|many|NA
CAISDPALNYEQYF
TGTGCCATCAGTGATCCTGCCCTCAACTACGAGCAGTACTTC
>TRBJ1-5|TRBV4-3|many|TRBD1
CASSQDRAGGQPQHF
TGCGCCAGCAGCCAAGATCGGGCAGGGGGTCAGCCCCAGCATTTT
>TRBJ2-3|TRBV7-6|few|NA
CATQIAGTDTQYF
TGTGCCACACAAATAGCGGGCACAGATACGCAGTATTTT
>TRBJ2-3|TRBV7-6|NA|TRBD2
CASSLKGTRSTDTQYF
TGTGCCAGCAGCTTGAAGGGGACTAGGAGCACAGATACGCAGTATTTT
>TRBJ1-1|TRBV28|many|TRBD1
CASSGTGGTEAFF
TGTGCCAGCAGTGGGACAGGAGGCACTGAAGCTTTCTTT
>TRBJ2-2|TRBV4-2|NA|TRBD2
CASSQEGGSTVGELFF
TGTGCCAGCAGCCAAGAAGGCGGGAGTACGGTCGGGGAGCTGTTTTTT
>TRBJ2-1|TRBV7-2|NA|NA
CASSLSSEQFF
TGTGCCAGCAGCTTATCGAGTGAGCAGTTCTTC
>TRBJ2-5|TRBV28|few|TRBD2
CASLTSGSGKTQYF
TGTGCCAGCCTTACTAGCGGGAGTGGGAAGACCCAGTACTTC
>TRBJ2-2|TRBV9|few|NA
CASSKLASNTGELFF
TGTGCCAGCAGCAAACTAGCCTCGAACACCGGGGAGCTGTTTTTT
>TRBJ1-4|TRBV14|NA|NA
CASSPRNLGVEKLFF
TGTGCCAGCAGCCCTCGTAACCTGGGGGTCGAAAAACTGTTTTTT
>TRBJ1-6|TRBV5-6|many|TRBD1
CASSSERQGRNSPLHF
TGTGCCAGCAGCTCCGAACGACAGGGGAGGAATTCACCCCTCCACTTT
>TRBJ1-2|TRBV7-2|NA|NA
CASSLQGANLYGYTF
TGTGCCAGCAGCTTACAGGGTGCGAATTTATATGGCTACACCTTC
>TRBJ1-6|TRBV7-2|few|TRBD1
CATTGQADSPLHF
TGTGCCACCACGGGACAGGCAGATTCACCCCTCCACTTT
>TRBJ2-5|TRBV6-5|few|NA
CASTLPGGETQYF
TGTGCCAGCACCTTACCCGGCGGGGAGACCCAGTACTTC
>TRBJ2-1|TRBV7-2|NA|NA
CASRSPVGMRDEQFF
TGTGCCAGCAGATCCCCCGTAGGTATGCGTGATGAGCAGTTCTTC
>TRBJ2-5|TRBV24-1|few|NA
CATSDSTSFQTQYF
TGTGCCACCAGTGACTCCACTAGCTTCCAGACCCAGTACTTC
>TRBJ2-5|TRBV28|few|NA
CASSPIDQGQETQYF
TGTGCCAGCAGTCCAATAGACCAGGGTCAAGAGACCCAGTACTTC
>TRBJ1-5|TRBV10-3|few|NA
CAISDLEGRQPQHF
TGTGCCATCAGTGATCTGGAGGGACGCCAGCCCCAGCATTTT
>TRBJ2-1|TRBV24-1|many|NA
CATRAGAENNEQFF
TGTGCCACCAGAGCCGGGGCAGAAAACAATGAGCAGTTCTTC
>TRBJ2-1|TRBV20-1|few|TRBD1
CSAERTGEGSYNEQFF
TGCAGTGCTGAGAGAACAGGGGAAGGGTCCTACAATGAGCAGTTCTTC